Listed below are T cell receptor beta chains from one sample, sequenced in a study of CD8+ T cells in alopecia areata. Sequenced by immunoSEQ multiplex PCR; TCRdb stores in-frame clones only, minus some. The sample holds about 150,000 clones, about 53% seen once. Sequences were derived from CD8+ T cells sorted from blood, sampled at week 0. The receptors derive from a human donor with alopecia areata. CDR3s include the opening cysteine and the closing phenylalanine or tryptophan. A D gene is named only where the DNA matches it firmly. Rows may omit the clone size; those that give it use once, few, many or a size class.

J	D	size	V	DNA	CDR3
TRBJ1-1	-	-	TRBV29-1	TGCAGCGTTGAGGGGGGAAGGGCTGAAGCTTTCTTT	CSVEGGRAEAFF
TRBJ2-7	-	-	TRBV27	TGTGCCAGCAGGGCGGGTCTTGGAAACTCCTACGAGCAGTACTTC	CASRAGLGNSYEQYF
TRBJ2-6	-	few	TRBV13	TGTGCCAGCAGCTACGCTACGGGGGCCAACGTCCTGACTTTC	CASSYATGANVLTF
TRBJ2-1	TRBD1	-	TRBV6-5	TGTGCCAGCAGTTACCAGGACAGGGGGCACAATGAGCAGTTCTTC	CASSYQDRGHNEQFF
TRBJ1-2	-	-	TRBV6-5	TGTGCCAGCAGTTACTCCACACTCTATGGCTACACCTTC	CASSYSTLYGYTF
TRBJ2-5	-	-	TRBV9	TGTGCCAGCAGCGTAGGTGACTACTATGGAGATGAGACCCAGTACTTC	CASSVGDYYGDETQYF
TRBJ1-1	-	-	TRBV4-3	TGCGCCAGCAGCCACCAGGGGAGCACTGAAGCTTTCTTT	CASSHQGSTEAFF
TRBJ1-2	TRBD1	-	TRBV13	TGTGCCAGCATACCGGGGACAGGGGCTGTCTATGGCTACACCTTC	CASIPGTGAVYGYTF
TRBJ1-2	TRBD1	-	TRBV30	TGTGCCTGGAGCCTTGGACAGGCGAACTATGGCTACACCTTC	CAWSLGQANYGYTF
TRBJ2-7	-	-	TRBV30	TGTGCCTGGAGTGCCGGGCTCGGGACCTACGAGCAGTACTTC	CAWSAGLGTYEQYF
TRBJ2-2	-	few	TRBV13	TGTGCCAGCAGCCTACAGGGATTCGGCACCGGGGAGCTGTTTTTT	CASSLQGFGTGELFF
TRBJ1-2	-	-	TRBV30	TGTGCCTGGCTCGACGAATCCTATGGCTACACCTTC	CAWLDESYGYTF
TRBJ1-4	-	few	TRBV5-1	TGCGCCAGCAGCTTAGACAGCGGGGATCTTGAAAAACTGTTTTTT	CASSLDSGDLEKLFF
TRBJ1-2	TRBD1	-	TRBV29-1	TGCAGCGTTGTCTCTGGGACAGGGAGCGCCTCCGACTATGGCTACACCTTC	CSVVSGTGSASDYGYTF
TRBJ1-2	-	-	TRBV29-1	TGCAGCGTTGACGTCCCCATGGATGGCTATGGCTACACCTTC	CSVDVPMDGYGYTF
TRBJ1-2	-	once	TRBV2	TGTGCCAGCAGTGAAGGGCATAACTATGGCTACACCTTC	CASSEGHNYGYTF
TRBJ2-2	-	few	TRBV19	TGTGCCAGTAATATGGCAGGGGGGACCGGGGAGCTGTTTTTT	CASNMAGGTGELFF
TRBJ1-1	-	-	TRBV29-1	TGCAGCGTTGAGAGCAGATATGAAGCTTTCTTT	CSVESRYEAFF
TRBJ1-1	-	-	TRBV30	TGTGCCTGGAGTTTAAAGGGTGTTGAAGCTTTCTTT	CAWSLKGVEAFF
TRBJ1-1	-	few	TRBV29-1	TGCAGCGTCGACTGGGGGACCCCTGGAGGGATGAACACTGAAGCTTTCTTT	CSVDWGTPGGMNTEAFF
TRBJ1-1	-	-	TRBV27	TGTGCCAGCAGTTTATCGGGGGAGGGCACTGAAGCTTTCTTT	CASSLSGEGTEAFF
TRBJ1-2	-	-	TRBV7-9	TGTGCCAGCAGCCTAGCCGACAGCTATGGCTACACCTTC	CASSLADSYGYTF
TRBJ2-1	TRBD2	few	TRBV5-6	TGTGCCAGCAGCTTTTTTCTAGCGGGGGCAAAGGAGCAGTTCTTC	CASSFFLAGAKEQFF
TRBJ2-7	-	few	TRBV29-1	TGCAGCGTTGAAGAGGTGGGCTCCTACGAGCAGTACTTC	CSVEEVGSYEQYF
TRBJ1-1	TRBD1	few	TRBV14	TGTGCCAGCAGTCCCCGGGACAGGGGGTCGAGTGAAGCTTTCTTT	CASSPRDRGSSEAFF
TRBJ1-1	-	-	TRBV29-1	TGCAGCGTTGTTGGGGGAATCACTGAAGCTTTCTTT	CSVVGGITEAFF
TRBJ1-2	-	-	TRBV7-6	TGTGCCAGCAGCTTAGTGGTTGGAGGCTACACCTTC	CASSLVVGGYTF
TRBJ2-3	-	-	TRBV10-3	TGTGCCGCCAGGGATAGCACAGATACGCAGTATTTT	CAARDSTDTQYF
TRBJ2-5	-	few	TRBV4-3	TGCGCCAGCAGCCAAGAGTCGAGGGGGGAGACCCAGTACTTC	CASSQESRGETQYF
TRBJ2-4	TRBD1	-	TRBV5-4	TGTGCCAGCAGCTGGGACAGGGGAAACATTCAGTACTTC	CASSWDRGNIQYF
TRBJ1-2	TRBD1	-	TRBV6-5	TGTGCCAGCAGCCCGGGAGGGGGCGGTTTTATCGGCTACACCTTC	CASSPGGGGFIGYTF
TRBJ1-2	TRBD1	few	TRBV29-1	TGCAGCGTTGAAGCGTTGGGACAGATCTATGGCTACACCTTC	CSVEALGQIYGYTF
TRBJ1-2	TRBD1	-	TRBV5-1	TGCGCCAGCAGCTTGAGCCCGACAGGGGATGGCTACACCTTC	CASSLSPTGDGYTF
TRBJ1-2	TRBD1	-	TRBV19	TGTGCCAGTAGTCCCGGGACAGGGACATATGGCTACACCTTC	CASSPGTGTYGYTF
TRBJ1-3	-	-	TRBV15	TGTGCCACCAGCAGAGAGCGGGGGGGAAACACCATATATTTT	CATSRERGGNTIYF
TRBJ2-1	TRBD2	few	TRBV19	TGTGCCAGTAGTATAACTAGCGGCTACAATGAGCAGTTCTTC	CASSITSGYNEQFF
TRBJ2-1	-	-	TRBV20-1	TGCAGTGCTAGAGAAGGTAATGAGCAGTTCTTC	CSAREGNEQFF
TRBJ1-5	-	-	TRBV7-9	TGTGCCAGCAGCTCGGGGGCGGATAGCAATCAGCCCCAGCATTTT	CASSSGADSNQPQHF
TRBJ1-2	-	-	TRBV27	TGTGCCAGCAGTCCCCGGGACAACTATGGCTACACCTTC	CASSPRDNYGYTF
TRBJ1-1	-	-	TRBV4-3	TGCGCCAGCAGCCAAGATTCCAGGGGAGAAGCTTTCTTT	CASSQDSRGEAFF
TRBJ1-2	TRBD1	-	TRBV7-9	TGTGCCAGCAGCTGGGGGGACAGGGACTTGCGCTACACCTTC	CASSWGDRDLRYTF
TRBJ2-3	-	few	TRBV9	TGTGCCAGCAGCGTAGGCGGGGGCGCAGATACGCAGTATTTT	CASSVGGGADTQYF
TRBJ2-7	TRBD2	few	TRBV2	TGTGCCAGCAGTGAAAAGACGGGGGGGCTCCGGGAGCAGTACTTC	CASSEKTGGLREQYF
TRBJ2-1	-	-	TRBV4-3	TGCGCCAGCAGCCAAGATGGAACTTTCGATGAGCAGTTCTTC	CASSQDGTFDEQFF
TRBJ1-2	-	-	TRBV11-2	TGTGCCAGCAGCTTAGATGATCATGAAGACTATGGCTACACCTTC	CASSLDDHEDYGYTF
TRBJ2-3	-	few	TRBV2	TGTGCCAGCAGTGTACTGGGATCGGGGGATACGCAGTATTTT	CASSVLGSGDTQYF
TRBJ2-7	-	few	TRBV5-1	TGCGCCAGCAGCTTGGATCCGGGGACCTCCTACGAGCAGTACTTC	CASSLDPGTSYEQYF
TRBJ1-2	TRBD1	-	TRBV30	TGTGCCTGGTCTCCGGACAGGGTCAATGGCTACACCTTC	CAWSPDRVNGYTF
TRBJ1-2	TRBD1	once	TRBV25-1	TGTGCCAGCAGTGGGGACAGGACCCACTATGGCTACACCTTC	CASSGDRTHYGYTF
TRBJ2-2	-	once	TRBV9	TGTGCCAGCAGCCTAAGCAGGGGTTCGGAGAGGCCGAACACCGGGGAGCTGTTTTTT	CASSLSRGSERPNTGELFF
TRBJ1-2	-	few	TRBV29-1	TGCAGCGTTGAGGGGGCCAGAAGCACGAACTATGGCTACACCTTC	CSVEGARSTNYGYTF
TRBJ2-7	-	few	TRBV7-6	TGTGCCAGCAGCCCTAGTACGGGCGTCTACGAGCAGTACTTC	CASSPSTGVYEQYF
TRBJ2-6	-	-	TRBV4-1	TGCGCCAGCAGCCCATCTGGGGCCAACGTCCTGACTTTC	CASSPSGANVLTF
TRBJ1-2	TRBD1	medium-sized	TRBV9	TGTGCCAGCAGCGTAGAACCGGACAGGGGGGGTGGCTACACCTTC	CASSVEPDRGGGYTF
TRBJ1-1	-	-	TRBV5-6	TGTGCCAGCAGCTGGGGGGACACTGAAGCTTTCTTT	CASSWGDTEAFF